Described below is a single T cell receptor beta chain sequence and its context. Its antigen target is currently unknown. There are no base qualities to consult, and no much larger clone falls within one base. In Seattle, one collaborating source enrolled patients while the infection was active and tracked those patients longitudinally over the course of disease. Whole blood was collected in K2EDTA tubes by collaborating institutions according to the institutions' own protocols. For TCRbeta analysis, collaborators shipped samples as frozen whole blood, isolated PBMCs, or DNA extracted from either of those sample types. Including the terminal cysteine and phenylalanine, the CDR3 comprises 16 residues. The entry retains the CDR3 DNA only, 48 bases that are in frame from base 1. V has 5 bases trimmed and J has 7 bases trimmed; junction bases matching no gene number 10. The CDR1 and CDR2 encoded by the germline V gene (reference sequence) are MNHEY and SMNVEV.

The sample originates from a study of blood T cell repertoires in COVID-19 (dated by TCRdb to 2019 to 2021). Regarding the study in general: Collaborator samples came from the United States, Italy and Spain and covered acute and convalescent phases of COVID-19. Sample metadata almost always included a de-identified subject ID, COVID-19 status, age in years and sex. The samples were drawn from the first 160 participants of the ongoing ImmuneRACE study and from about 1,200 subjects provided by 6 global collaborators. Subjects who had been exposed to COVID-19, were actively infected with it, or had recovered from it provided the deeply sampled blood TCRbeta repertoires that made up the dataset. A freely available public database, intended as a resource for researchers studying the immune response to SARS-CoV-2, is where the repertoires were released. Where HLA class I and class II types were available, the types were taken from metadata supplied by the sample provider, not from assay-based typing. The material from the prospective study consisted of cDNA or gDNA derived from T cells, B-cell-depleted T cells, or PBMCs.

TCRbeta CDR3 regions were amplified from genomic DNA by means of the immunoSEQ Assay, a bias-controlled multiplex PCR. As for how the authors treated the data: Within the assay, amplification of reference gene primers was used to estimate how many nucleated cells each sample contained. To quantify the absolute abundance of each unique TCRbeta CDR3 rearrangement, sequence reads were collapsed and filtered. Productive Simpson clonality was computed per sample as the square root of Simpson's diversity index over productive rearrangements. The clones in this table, taken by TCRdb from immuneACCESS, are in-frame only. Not every clone is retained; where verified, under half of the shortfall comes from an unresolved V gene, and the cause of the rest is unknown. The D gene and trimming were derived from the DNA, and the V and J assignments and clone size from that table. The sample table records about 310,000 clones; about 90% of these occur just once. The ten largest clones represent under 3.5% of the sample.

Overall results and qualifications from the work: The quantity of clinical and demographic metadata differed by source and by participant and was supplied without curation.

The V and J genes are TRBV27 and TRBJ2-1, and TRBD2 matches 11 of the central bases. Sequenced sample: peripheral blood. This receptor was taken from a woman in her twenties or thirties with COVID-19, enrolled during active disease. The sequenced DNA: TGTGCCAGCAGTCCATACCTAGCGGGAGGATGGAATGAGCAGTTCTTC. This gives the protein CASSPYLAGGWNEQFF.